This record looks at one T cell receptor beta chain sequence and its context. This sample was included in a study of blood T cell repertoires in COVID-19. The assay was immunoSEQ multiplex PCR, and TCRdb's table has in-frame clones only and misses some. The data hold around 300,000 clones, with roughly nine tenths observed a single time. From germline, CDR1 is LNHDA and CDR2 SQIVND (reference sequence). V lost 4 bases and J lost 0, with 22 bases in between. This CDR3 region has 19 residues. V is TRBV19 and J is TRBJ2-1; TRBD1 might be the D (7 bases). Sequenced material: peripheral blood. This sequence was found in a woman in her 40s who had recovered from COVID-19. CDR3 sequence: CASSKQYRGRTTSYNEQFF. CDR3 bases: TGTGCCAGTAGTAAGCAGTACAGGGGTCGGACTACCTCCTACAATGAGCAGTTCTTC.